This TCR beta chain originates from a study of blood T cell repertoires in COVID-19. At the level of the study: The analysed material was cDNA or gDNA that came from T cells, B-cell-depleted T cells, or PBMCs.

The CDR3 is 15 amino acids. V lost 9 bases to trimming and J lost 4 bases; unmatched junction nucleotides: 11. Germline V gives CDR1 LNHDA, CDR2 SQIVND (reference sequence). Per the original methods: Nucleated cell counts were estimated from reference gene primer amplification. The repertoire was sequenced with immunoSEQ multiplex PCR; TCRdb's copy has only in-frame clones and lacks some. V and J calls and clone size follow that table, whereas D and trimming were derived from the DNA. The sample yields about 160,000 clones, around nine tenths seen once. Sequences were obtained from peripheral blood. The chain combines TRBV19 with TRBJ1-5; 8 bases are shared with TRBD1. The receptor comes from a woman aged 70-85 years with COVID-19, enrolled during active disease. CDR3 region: CARTLQGGGNQPQHF. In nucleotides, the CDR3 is TGTGCCAGGACTCTACAGGGGGGTGGGAATCAGCCCCAGCATTTT.